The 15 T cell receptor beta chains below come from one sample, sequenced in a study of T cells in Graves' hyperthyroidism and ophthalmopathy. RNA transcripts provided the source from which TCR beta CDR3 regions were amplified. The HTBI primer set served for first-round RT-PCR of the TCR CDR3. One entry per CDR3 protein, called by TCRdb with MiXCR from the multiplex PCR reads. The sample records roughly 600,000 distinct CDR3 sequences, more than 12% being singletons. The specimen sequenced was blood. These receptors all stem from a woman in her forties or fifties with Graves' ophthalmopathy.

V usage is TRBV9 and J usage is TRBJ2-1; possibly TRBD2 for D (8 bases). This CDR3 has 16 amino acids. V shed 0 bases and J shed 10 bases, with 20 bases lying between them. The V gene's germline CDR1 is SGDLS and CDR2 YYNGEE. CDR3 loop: CASSVATGGQGGEQFF. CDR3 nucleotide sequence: TGTGCCAGCAGCGTAGCTACGGGGGGGCAGGGGGGGGAGCAGTTCTTC.

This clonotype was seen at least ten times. The CDR3 coding sequence is TGTGCCTGGAGTGTACCGGGCGGGAGGGCCTACGAGCAGTACTTC. Translating it yields CAWSVPGGRAYEQYF. V and J are TRBV30 and TRBJ2-7, with 9 bases identical to TRBD2. Germline CDR1 GTSNPN, CDR2 SVGIG (reference sequence). The CDR3 is 15 amino acids. V dropped 0 bases and J dropped 2; count of bases not matched to a gene: 5. Variable domain in full (rest from reference TRBV30 and TRBJ2-7): SQTIHQWPATLVQPVGSPLSLECTVEGTSNPNLYWYRQAAGRGLQLLFYSVGIGQISSEVPQNLSASRPQDRQFILSSKKLLLSDSGFYLCAWSVPGGRAYEQYFGPGTRLTVT.

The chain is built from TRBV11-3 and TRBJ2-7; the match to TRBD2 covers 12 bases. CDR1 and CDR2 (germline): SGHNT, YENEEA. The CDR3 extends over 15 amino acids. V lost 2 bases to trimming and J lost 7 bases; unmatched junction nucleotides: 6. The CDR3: CASSLLAGGRGEQYF. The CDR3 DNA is TGTGCCAGCAGCTTACTAGCGGGAGGGCGTGGTGAGCAGTACTTC.

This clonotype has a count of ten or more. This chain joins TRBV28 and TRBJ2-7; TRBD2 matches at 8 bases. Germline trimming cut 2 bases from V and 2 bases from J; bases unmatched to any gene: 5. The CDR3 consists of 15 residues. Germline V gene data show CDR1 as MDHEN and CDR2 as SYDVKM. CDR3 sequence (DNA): TGTGCCAGCAGTTTAACCGGGACTAGTCCCTACGAGCAGTACTTC. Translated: CASSLTGTSPYEQYF.

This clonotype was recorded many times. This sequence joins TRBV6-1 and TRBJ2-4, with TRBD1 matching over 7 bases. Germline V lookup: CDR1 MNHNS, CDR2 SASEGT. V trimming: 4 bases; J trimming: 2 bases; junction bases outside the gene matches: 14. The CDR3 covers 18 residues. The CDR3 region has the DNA TGTGCCAGCAGTGCGACGACAGGGTTTGGAGCGACCAAAAACATTCAGTACTTC. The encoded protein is CASSATTGFGATKNIQYF.

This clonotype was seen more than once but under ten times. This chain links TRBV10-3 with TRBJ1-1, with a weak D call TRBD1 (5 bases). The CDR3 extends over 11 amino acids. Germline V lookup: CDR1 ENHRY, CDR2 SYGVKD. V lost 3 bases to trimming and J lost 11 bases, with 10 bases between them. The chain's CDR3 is CAISDRVSAFF. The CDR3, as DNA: TGTGCCATCAGTGACAGGGTTTCCGCTTTCTTT.

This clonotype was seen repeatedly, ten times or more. CDR3 region: CAPGADTQYF. CDR3 nucleotides: TGTGCCCCCGGAGCGGATACGCAGTATTTT. J is TRBJ2-3 and V is TRBV7-9; no clear D. V gave up 11 bases and J gave up 6 bases, with 9 bases separating them. The germline CDR1 and CDR2 sequences are SEHNR and FQNEAQ (reference sequence). The CDR3 consists of 10 residues. The variable domain in full, completed from reference TRBV7-9 and TRBJ2-3, reads DTGVSQNPRHKITKRGQNVTFRCDPISEHNRLYWYRQTLGQGPEFLTYFQNEAQLEKSRLLSDRFSAERPKGSFSTLEIQRTEQGDSAMYLCAPGADTQYFGPGTRLTVL.

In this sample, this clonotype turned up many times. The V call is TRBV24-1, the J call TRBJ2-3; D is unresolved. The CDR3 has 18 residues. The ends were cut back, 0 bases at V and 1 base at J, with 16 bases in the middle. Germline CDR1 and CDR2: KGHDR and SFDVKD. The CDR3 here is CATSDLPPYGSGTDTQYF. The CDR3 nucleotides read TGTGCCACCAGTGATTTGCCCCCCTACGGATCAGGCACAGATACGCAGTATTTT.

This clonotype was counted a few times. CDR3 sequence: CASSLYFYGYTF. In DNA, the CDR3 is TGTGCCAGCAGCTTATATTTCTATGGCTACACCTTC. This sequence joins TRBV7-9 and TRBJ1-2; unclear D gene. The CDR3 contains 12 residues. V was shortened by 2 bases and J by 4 bases, with 5 bases between the two germline ends. CDR1 is SEHNR and CDR2 is FQNEAQ in the germline V gene (reference sequence).

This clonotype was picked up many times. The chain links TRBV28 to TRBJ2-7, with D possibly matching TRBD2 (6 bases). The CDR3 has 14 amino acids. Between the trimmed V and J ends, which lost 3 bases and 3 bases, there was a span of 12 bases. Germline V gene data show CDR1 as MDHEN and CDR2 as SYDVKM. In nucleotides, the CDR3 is TGTGCCAGCAGTTTCGGCGGGACTGGCTACGAGCAGTACTTC. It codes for CASSFGGTGYEQYF. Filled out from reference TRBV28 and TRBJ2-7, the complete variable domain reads DVKVTQSSRYLVKRTGEKVFLECVQDMDHENMFWYRQDPGLGLRLIYFSYDVKMKEKGDIPEGYSVSREKKERFSLILESASTNQTSMYLCASSFGGTGYEQYFGPGTRLTVT.

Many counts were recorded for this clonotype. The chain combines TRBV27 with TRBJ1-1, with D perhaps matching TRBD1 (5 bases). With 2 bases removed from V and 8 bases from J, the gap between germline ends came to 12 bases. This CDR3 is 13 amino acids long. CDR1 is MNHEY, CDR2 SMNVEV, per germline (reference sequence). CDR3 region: CASSLKGPGEAFF. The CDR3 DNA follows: TGTGCCAGCAGTTTAAAGGGGCCGGGAGAAGCTTTCTTT.

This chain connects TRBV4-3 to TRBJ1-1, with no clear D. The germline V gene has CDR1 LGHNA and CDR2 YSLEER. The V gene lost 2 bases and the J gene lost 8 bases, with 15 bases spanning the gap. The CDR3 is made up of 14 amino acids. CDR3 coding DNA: TGCGCCAGCAGCCAATTAAGGACTCAAGGGGAAGCTTTCTTT. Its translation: CASSQLRTQGEAFF.

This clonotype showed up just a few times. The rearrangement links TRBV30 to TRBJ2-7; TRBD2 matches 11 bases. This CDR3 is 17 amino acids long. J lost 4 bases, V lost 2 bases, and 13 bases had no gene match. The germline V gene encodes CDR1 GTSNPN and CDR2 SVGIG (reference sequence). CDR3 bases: TGTGCCTGGAGTCATAAAGCCGGGACTAGCGGTCCATACGAGCAGTACTTC. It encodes CAWSHKAGTSGPYEQYF.

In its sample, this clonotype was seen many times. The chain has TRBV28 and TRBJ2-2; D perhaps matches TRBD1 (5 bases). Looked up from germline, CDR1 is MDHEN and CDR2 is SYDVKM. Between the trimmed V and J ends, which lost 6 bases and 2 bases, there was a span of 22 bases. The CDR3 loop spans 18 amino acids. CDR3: CASSPPPFGALNTGELFF. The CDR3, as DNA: TGTGCCAGCAGCCCCCCCCCCTTTGGGGCCCTAAACACCGGGGAGCTGTTTTTT.

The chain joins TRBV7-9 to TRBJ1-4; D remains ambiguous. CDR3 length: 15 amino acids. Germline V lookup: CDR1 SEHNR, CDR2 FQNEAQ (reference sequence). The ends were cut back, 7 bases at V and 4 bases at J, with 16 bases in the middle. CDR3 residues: CASTLDLGSNEKLFF. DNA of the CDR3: TGTGCCAGCACCTTGGACCTGGGGAGTAATGAAAAACTGTTTTTT.